The text below deals with one TCR beta chain. What it binds is not known. This sample was included in a study of vaccination and CD4 T cells after COVID-19. The time point denotes: late sampling 161 to 241 days after vaccination in a few convalescent patients. As for treatment: roughly 10-day PBMC culture with coronavirus spike peptide pools or control peptides (ViraFEST assay). With the Oncomine TCR Beta short-read assay, DNA from cultured CD4+ T cells was sequenced. Scientists extracted genomic DNA from CD4+ T cells grown in culture. One entry per CDR3 protein, called by TCRdb with MiXCR from the PCR reads. The table shows some 17,000 distinct CDR3 sequences, with about 51% occurring only once. Germline values: CDR1 ENHRY, CDR2 SYGVKD. This CDR3 has 13 residues. Trimming removed 3 bases at V and 4 bases at J, with 9 bases between.

The sequence was obtained from a human donor who had recovered from COVID-19. The chain joins TRBV10-3 to TRBJ1-2; D is unclear. Sample: CD4+ T cells from blood, cultured in vitro, taken about 7 months after SARS-CoV-2 vaccination. The CDR3 coding sequence is TGTGCCATCAGTGACGCGGCAGTCTATGGCTACACCTTC. Translated, it gives CAISDAAVYGYTF.